This T cell receptor beta chain comes out of a study of cytomegalovirus exposure and HLA in healthy donors. Study-wide points: Reportedly, diagnosis of cytomegalovirus status by the classifier showed high specificity and sensitivity. Subsequent analysis showed first-cohort TCR clusters tending to co-occur in around 110 validation repertoires.

Method: immunoSEQ multiplex PCR; TCRdb's copy keeps in-frame clones and lacks some. The table has 130,000 to 150,000 clones, approximately 93% seen once. Points on this clone: What it recognizes is unknown.

This CDR3 spans 17 amino acids. CDR1 and CDR2 from the germline V gene are SGHDN and FVKESK. V was cut by 2 bases and J by 3 bases, with 19 bases left in between. The sample comprised PBMCs. The chain combines TRBV14 with TRBJ1-1, with D unclear. The sequence came from a man between 18 and 35 years old in good health and CMV-seronegative. In nucleotides, the CDR3 is TGTGCCAGCAGCCAAATTTTGGAGTTCCACGGGGACACTGAAGCTTTCTTT. Encoded protein: CASSQILEFHGDTEAFF.